The rows below give T cell receptor beta chains drawn from one sample of a study of blood T cell repertoires in COVID-19. Profiled with immunoSEQ multiplex PCR; TCRdb holds only in-frame clones, not every one. The sample includes about 210,000 clones, roughly 85% seen only once; the top ten take roughly 2.6%. Sample: peripheral blood. The receptors originated from a woman aged 40 to 50 with active or convalescent COVID-19. The CDR3 runs from the conserved cysteine through the conserved F or W. The D gene is left open where the match is weak. Rows give clone size only sometimes, using once, few, many, or a class for an expanded clone.

v_gene	j_gene	d_gene	abundance	CDR3aa	CDR3nt
TRBV19	TRBJ1-2	NA	NA	CASSIWQRGYTF	TGTGCCAGTAGTATCTGGCAGCGAGGCTACACCTTC
TRBV7-3	TRBJ1-6	TRBD1	NA	CASSLRGQGYSPLHF	TGTGCCAGCAGCTTAAGGGGACAGGGGTATTCACCCCTCCACTTT
TRBV5-6	TRBJ1-5	TRBD1	NA	CASSTGTGRAGQPQHF	TGTGCCAGCAGCACCGGGACAGGGAGAGCGGGTCAGCCCCAGCATTTT
TRBV7-3	TRBJ1-1	NA	NA	CASSSGPNTEAFF	TGTGCCAGCAGCAGCGGACCGAACACTGAAGCTTTCTTT
TRBV2	TRBJ1-2	NA	once	CASTDPGQIYGYTF	TGTGCCAGCACCGACCCCGGACAAATCTATGGCTACACCTTC
TRBV28	TRBJ2-3	TRBD2	once	CASSTLAVGPDTQYF	TGTGCCAGCAGTACACTAGCGGTGGGGCCTGATACGCAGTATTTT
TRBV4-1	TRBJ2-2	TRBD2	NA	CASSQDRSGTNTGELFF	TGCGCCAGCAGCCAAGATCGGAGCGGGACGAACACCGGGGAGCTGTTTTTT
TRBV2	TRBJ1-4	NA	many	CASSRSWTDDNEKLFF	TGTGCCAGCAGTCGTTCTTGGACAGATGATAATGAAAAACTGTTTTTT
TRBV13	TRBJ2-5	TRBD2	NA	CASSFLGSGSIGETQYF	TGTGCCAGCAGCTTCTTAGGTAGCGGGAGCATAGGAGAGACCCAGTACTTC
TRBV15	TRBJ1-5	NA	NA	CATSRTQSNQPQHF	TGTGCCACCAGCAGGACACAGAGCAATCAGCCCCAGCATTTT
TRBV7-9	TRBJ2-7	NA	NA	CASSLRLGGDEQYF	TGTGCCAGCAGCTTACGTCTGGGCGGGGACGAGCAGTACTTC
TRBV5-1	TRBJ1-1	NA	NA	CASSLPEGLGFGANTEAFF	TGCGCCAGCAGTCTCCCTGAGGGCCTGGGCTTTGGAGCCAACACTGAAGCTTTCTTT
TRBV2	TRBJ1-1	NA	once	CASSAEYTEAFF	TGTGCCAGCAGTGCGGAGTACACTGAAGCTTTCTTT
TRBV12-3/TRBV12-4	TRBJ2-3	NA	NA	CASSSQGTQYF	TGTGCCAGCAGTTCCCAGGGTACGCAGTATTTT
TRBV24-1	TRBJ1-4	NA	few	CATLQGGEKLFF	TGTGCCACCCTCCAGGGTGGGGAAAAACTGTTTTTT
TRBV7-2	TRBJ1-6	TRBD1	few	CASSFQGQGAVLEPLHF	TGTGCCAGCAGCTTCCAGGGACAGGGGGCGGTCTTGGAACCCCTCCACTTT
TRBV24-1	TRBJ2-5	TRBD1	NA	CATSDFDRGQETQYF	TGTGCCACCAGTGATTTTGACAGGGGGCAGGAGACCCAGTACTTC
TRBV15	TRBJ2-7	NA	NA	CATSRGGHQKGFGLDYEQYF	TGTGCCACCAGCCGAGGGGGACACCAAAAGGGATTCGGTCTAGACTACGAGCAGTACTTC
TRBV27	TRBJ1-1	NA	once	CASIFPLQGTEAFF	TGTGCCAGCATATTTCCACTGCAGGGCACTGAAGCTTTCTTT
TRBV24-1	TRBJ2-7	TRBD1	NA	CATSDSGTGSSYEQYF	TGTGCCACCAGTGACTCCGGGACAGGATCCTCCTACGAGCAGTACTTC
TRBV6-4	TRBJ2-1	NA	once	CASSDGRANNEQFF	TGTGCCAGCAGTGACGGCAGGGCTAACAATGAGCAGTTCTTC
TRBV4-1	TRBJ1-2	TRBD1	once	CASSQLTPGQGGYTF	TGCGCCAGCAGCCAACTAACCCCGGGACAGGGAGGCTACACCTTC
TRBV4-1	TRBJ1-1	NA	NA	CASRGRTMNTEAFF	TGCGCCAGCAGGGGCAGAACCATGAACACTGAAGCTTTCTTT
TRBV11-3	TRBJ2-2	NA	NA	CASSPRSGVTGELFF	TGTGCCAGCAGCCCCCGGTCGGGTGTGACCGGGGAGCTGTTTTTT
TRBV12-3/TRBV12-4	TRBJ1-2	NA	NA	CASSLEWSGYTF	TGTGCCAGCAGTTTAGAGTGGAGTGGCTACACCTTC
TRBV11-3	TRBJ2-3	TRBD2	NA	CASSLAGSTDTQYF	TGTGCCAGCAGCCTAGCGGGGAGCACAGATACGCAGTATTTT
TRBV5-1	TRBJ1-2	NA	NA	CASSLDRDYDYTF	TGCGCCAGCAGCTTGGACAGGGACTATGACTACACCTTC
TRBV19	TRBJ2-7	NA	NA	CASSRGAGYEQYF	TGTGCCAGTAGTAGAGGAGCGGGCTACGAGCAGTACTTC
TRBV5-1	TRBJ2-7	NA	NA	CASSLAQGGSYEQYF	TGCGCCAGCAGCTTGGCGCAAGGGGGCTCCTACGAGCAGTACTTC
TRBV5-1	TRBJ2-1	TRBD2	NA	CASSLGRGGTNEQFF	TGCGCCAGCAGCTTGGGGCGGGGGGGCACCAATGAGCAGTTCTTC
TRBV6-5	TRBJ1-2	TRBD1	NA	CASRQGEGYTF	TGTGCCAGCCGCCAGGGGGAAGGCTACACCTTC
TRBV6-5	TRBJ2-7	TRBD2	NA	CASSYGTGTSGYEQYF	TGTGCCAGCAGTTACGGCACCGGGACTAGCGGTTACGAGCAGTACTTC
TRBV27	TRBJ2-5	TRBD1	NA	CASSLSAGRGRKTQYF	TGTGCCAGCAGTTTATCGGCGGGCAGGGGGCGAAAGACCCAGTACTTC
TRBV7-3	TRBJ1-1	NA	few	CASSLRINGGITEAFF	TGTGCCAGCAGCTTAAGAATCAACGGGGGAATCACTGAAGCTTTCTTT
TRBV5-1	TRBJ2-5	NA	NA	CASSLKSARETQYF	TGCGCCAGCAGCTTGAAGAGTGCCCGGGAGACCCAGTACTTC
TRBV24-1	TRBJ1-5	TRBD1	NA	CATSDPGQGVQPQHF	TGTGCCACCAGTGACCCAGGACAGGGGGTTCAGCCCCAGCATTTT
TRBV10-3	TRBJ1-5	NA	few	CAISDPHRVESNQPQHF	TGTGCCATCAGCGATCCGCACCGGGTGGAGAGCAATCAGCCCCAGCATTTT
TRBV28	TRBJ2-7	TRBD2	NA	CASSHRGGPSGYYEQYF	TGTGCCAGCAGTCATAGGGGGGGGCCTAGCGGGTACTACGAGCAGTACTTC
TRBV30	TRBJ2-7	TRBD1	once	CAWIEVGQGSYEQYF	TGTGCCTGGATCGAAGTGGGACAGGGCTCCTACGAGCAGTACTTC
TRBV19	TRBJ1-2	TRBD1	NA	CASAWTGDRYTF	TGTGCCAGTGCCTGGACAGGGGATCGCTACACCTTC
TRBV6-1	TRBJ2-7	TRBD2	NA	CASSEEEASGHSYEQYF	TGTGCCAGCAGTGAAGAGGAGGCTAGCGGGCACTCCTACGAGCAGTACTTC
TRBV27	TRBJ2-1	TRBD2	medium-sized	CASSTLGEGTSGSPPQFF	TGTGCCAGCAGCACCCTCGGAGAGGGGACTAGCGGGAGCCCACCCCAGTTCTTC
TRBV4-2	TRBJ2-3	NA	NA	CASSQDMGGRIDTQYF	TGTGCCAGCAGCCAAGATATGGGGGGGCGGATAGATACGCAGTATTTT
TRBV7-2	TRBJ2-5	TRBD1	NA	CASSLVGQPQETQYF	TGTGCCAGCAGCTTAGTGGGACAGCCCCAAGAGACCCAGTACTTC
TRBV24-1	TRBJ2-2	TRBD2	NA	CATSDPGLATGELFF	TGTGCCACCAGTGACCCGGGACTAGCGACCGGGGAGCTGTTTTTT
TRBV6-1	TRBJ2-6	NA	NA	CASSERLGGSGANVLTF	TGTGCCAGCAGTGAGAGGCTAGGGGGCTCTGGGGCCAACGTCCTGACTTTC
TRBV2	TRBJ1-4	TRBD1	few	CASSSWGQPNEKLFF	TGTGCCAGCAGTTCGTGGGGACAGCCTAATGAAAAACTGTTTTTT
TRBV4-2	TRBJ1-1	NA	few	CASVPSPGGATEAFF	TGTGCCAGCGTCCCCTCCCCGGGGGGGGCCACTGAAGCTTTCTTT